This record covers a single TCR beta chain. This clonotype has ten or more counts. Its binding antigen is unknown. No base qualities exist here, and no much larger clone lies one base off it. The listed sequencing device is Illumina HiSeq 2500. First-strand cDNA was synthesized with Superscript III and a set of TRAV- and TRBV-specific primers, covering both TCRalpha and TCRbeta chains. TCRs were amplified for approximately 20 PCR cycles with Phusion, using a constant-region primer paired with the adapter attached to the V primers. The MessageAmp II aRNA Amplification Kit was used to amplify the isolated mRNA, with in vitro transcription run for 15 to 20 hours at 37 degrees C. The Dynabeads mRNA DIRECT Purification Kit was used to isolate the mRNA for TCR sequencing. Indexed Illumina adapters were added in a second Phusion PCR of 20 to 30 cycles, after which AMPure XP beads were used to purify the products. The paper's data handling went like this. Using custom Perl scripts, TCR sequences that encoded the same protein were pooled, out-of-frame sequences were dropped, and the abundance of each clonotype was calculated. Any TCR sequence backed by just one read was left out of the analysis. Among the metrics used to describe the repertoires were Shannon entropy, Gini index, clonality, richness, and the frequency of TCRs shared between repertoires. TCRdb reworked the public reads: Q25 trimming with fastp, MiXCR clone assembly, productive beta chains retained. Entries that share a CDR3 protein sequence are merged under the most common genes and DNA. TCRdb's processing, not the authors', yielded these V and J calls. The sample table lists about 60,000 distinct CDR3 sequences, around 25% of them with a count of one. Together, the top ten hold around 6% of the sample.

In the germline V gene (reference sequence), CDR1 corresponds to PRHDT and CDR2 to FYEKMQ. V loses 0 bases, J loses 1 base, and the germline ends lie 7 bases apart. The CDR3 goes from the cysteine to the phenylalanine over 14 residues. Only the CDR3 part of the read is kept: 42 bases, read in frame from the first base. The data stem from a study of low-dose radiotherapy and immunotherapy resistance in tumors (dated by TCRdb to 2022 to 2024). With respect to the entire study: Patients in Cohort 1 were given 0.5 Gy per fraction every 2 weeks, and the prescribed total PTV dose was 6.5 Gy. Cohort 2 received 1 Gy per fraction every two weeks, with a total of 13 Gy over 26 weeks. Nivolumab was administered intravenously as a 240 mg flat dose every two weeks, and ipilimumab was administered intravenously at 1 mg/kg every six weeks. Every two weeks, patients got intravenous cyclophosphamide at 200 mg/m2, given one day ahead of each radiation and immunotherapy administration. Starting on cycle 1 day 1, patients took 300 mg of aspirin by mouth once daily for four cycles. No randomization into treatment groups was done for the people taking part in the trial. Eight patients were included in the translational analysis: three from the first dose cohort and the first five from the second dose cohort.

Per the publication, the time point label means: before trial treatment. The donors took part in RACIN, a single-arm, phase I, dose-escalation trial that combined nivolumab, ipilimumab, aspirin, low-dose cyclophosphamide and low-dose radiotherapy. To be eligible, a patient needed to have an advanced solid tumor that was TIL-negative. The rearranged segments are TRBV13 and TRBJ2-7; too little of a D gene remains to name it. The source material was PBMCs, sampled before treatment. The receptor's source is a male donor with prostate cancer. The CDR3 loop reads CASSLGGSSYEQYF. The DNA reads as follows: TGTGCCAGCAGCTTAGGGGGGTCGTCCTACGAGCAGTACTTC.